The entry that follows covers one T cell receptor beta chain sequence. This entry belongs to a study of blood T cell repertoires in COVID-19. Background on the study: In each case, the material was cDNA or gDNA derived from T cells, B-cell-depleted T cells, or PBMCs.

V shed 0 bases and J shed 6 bases, with 9 bases lying between them. The CDR3 has 13 residues. Germline values: CDR1 SGHNT, CDR2 YYREEE (reference sequence). Sequencing used immunoSEQ multiplex PCR; TCRdb keeps in-frame clones, though not all of them. The table includes 95,000 to 110,000 clones, about 89% detected once. The chain uses TRBV5-4 and TRBJ1-2, with TRBD1 as a possible D gene (6 bases). This TCR was sampled from a man in his forties or fifties with acute or convalescent COVID-19. The sequencing sample was made of peripheral blood. The CDR3 here is CASSLGTEDGYTF. As DNA, the CDR3 is TGTGCCAGCAGCTTGGGGACAGAGGATGGCTACACCTTC.